This T cell receptor (beta chain) is from a study of T cell changes during pregnancy in multiple sclerosis. Germline CDR1 is MNHEY and CDR2 is SMNVEV (reference sequence). V was trimmed by 8 bases and J by 4 bases, leaving 17 bases between them. The CDR3 extends over 14 amino acids. Data came from immunoSEQ multiplex PCR; TCRdb stores just in-frame clones and leaves some out. This table has 79,000 or so clones, 85% to 95% appearing once. The J gene is TRBJ1-1, the V gene TRBV27; a possible D gene is TRBD1 (5 bases). This sequence was found in a female donor in good health, enrolled as a control in a pregnancy study. The sample in question was peripheral blood, obtained in the first trimester of pregnancy. The CDR3 loop is CASAQYGGGTEAFF. DNA of the CDR3: TGTGCCAGCGCTCAGTACGGGGGGGGCACTGAAGCTTTCTTT.